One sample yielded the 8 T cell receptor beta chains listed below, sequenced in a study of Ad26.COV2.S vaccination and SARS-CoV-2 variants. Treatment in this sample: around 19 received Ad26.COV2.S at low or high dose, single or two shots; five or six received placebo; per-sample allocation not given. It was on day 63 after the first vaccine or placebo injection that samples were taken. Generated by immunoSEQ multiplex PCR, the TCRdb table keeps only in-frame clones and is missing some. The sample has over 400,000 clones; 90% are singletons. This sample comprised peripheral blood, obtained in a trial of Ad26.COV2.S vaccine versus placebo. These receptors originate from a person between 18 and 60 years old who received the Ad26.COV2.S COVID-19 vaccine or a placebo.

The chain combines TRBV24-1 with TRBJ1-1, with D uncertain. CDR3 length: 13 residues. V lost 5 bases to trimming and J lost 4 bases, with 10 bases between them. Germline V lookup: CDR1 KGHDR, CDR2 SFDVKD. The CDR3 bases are TGTGCCACCAGTGCGACGGGGAGCACTGAAGCTTTCTTT. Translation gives CATSATGSTEAFF.

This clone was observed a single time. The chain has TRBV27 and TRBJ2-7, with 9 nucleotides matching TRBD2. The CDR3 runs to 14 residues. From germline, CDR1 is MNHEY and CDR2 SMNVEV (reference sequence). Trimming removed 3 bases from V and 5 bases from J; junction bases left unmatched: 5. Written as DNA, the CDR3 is TGTGCCAGCAGTTTCTCTGGACTAGCGAACGAGCAGTACTTC. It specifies CASSFSGLANEQYF.

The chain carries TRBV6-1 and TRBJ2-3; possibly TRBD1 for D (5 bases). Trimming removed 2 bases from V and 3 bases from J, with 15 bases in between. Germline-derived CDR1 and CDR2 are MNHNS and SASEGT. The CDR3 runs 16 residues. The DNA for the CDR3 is TGTGCCAGCAGTGAACACTTACAGGAAGTTACAGATACGCAGTATTTT. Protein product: CASSEHLQEVTDTQYF.

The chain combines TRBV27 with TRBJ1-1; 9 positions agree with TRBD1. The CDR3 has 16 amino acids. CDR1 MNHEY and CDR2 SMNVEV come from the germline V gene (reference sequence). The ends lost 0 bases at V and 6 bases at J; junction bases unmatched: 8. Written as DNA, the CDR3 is TGTGCCAGCAGTTTATCTGGGACAGGGATGAGGGCTGAAGCTTTCTTT. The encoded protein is CASSLSGTGMRAEAFF.

This CDR3 reads CAWSVVGTEAFF. CDR3 sequence (DNA): TGTGCCTGGAGTGTGGTGGGAACTGAAGCTTTCTTT. V gene TRBV30 combines with J gene TRBJ1-1; unclear D gene. Germline V CDR1 and CDR2: GTSNPN, SVGIG (reference sequence). With 0 bases removed from V and 5 bases from J, the gap between germline ends came to 7 bases. The length of the CDR3 is 12 residues.

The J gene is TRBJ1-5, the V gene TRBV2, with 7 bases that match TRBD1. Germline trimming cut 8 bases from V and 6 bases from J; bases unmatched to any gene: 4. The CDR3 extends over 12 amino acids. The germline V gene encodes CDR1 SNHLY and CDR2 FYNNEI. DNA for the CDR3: TGTGCCAGCGGGAGGGGGCCTCAGCCCCAGCATTTT. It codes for CASGRGPQPQHF.

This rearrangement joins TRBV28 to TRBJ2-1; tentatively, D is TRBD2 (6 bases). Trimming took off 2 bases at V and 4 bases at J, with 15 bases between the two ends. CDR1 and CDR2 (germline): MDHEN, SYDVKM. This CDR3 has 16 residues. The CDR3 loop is CASSLGRGSLYNEQFF. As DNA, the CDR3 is TGTGCCAGCAGTTTAGGGCGGGGTTCCCTATACAATGAGCAGTTCTTC.

The CDR3 sequence is CATSDLGGTGELFF. CDR3 sequence (DNA): TGTGCCACCAGTGATTTGGGAGGGACCGGGGAGCTGTTTTTT. The chain carries TRBV24-1 and TRBJ2-2, with D perhaps TRBD2 (6 bases). The CDR3 extends over 14 amino acids. Per germline, CDR1 KGHDR and CDR2 SFDVKD. V was pared by 0 bases and J by 5 bases, with 6 bases between.